This T cell receptor (beta chain) originates from a study of blood T cells in healthy people across ages. Germline CDR1 and CDR2: SQVTM and ANQGSEA. V lost 7 bases, J lost 1 base, and 14 bases lay in between. This CDR3 has 13 amino acids. Ten or more counts support this clonotype. Sample-barcoded 5' priming and a J-beta primer mix drove a second PCR of roughly 7 to 11 cycles. TCRdb called the 5' RACE reads again in MiXCR, with one record for every CDR3 protein. The top ten hold around a fifth of the sample, which has around 710,000 distinct CDR3 sequences, roughly two fifths seen once. This sequence joins TRBV29-1 and TRBJ2-7; TRBD2 might be the D (6 bases). The specimen was blood. This clonotype originated in a woman between 55 and 75 years old in good health. The CDR3 loop is CSDTGLLSYEQYF. CDR3 DNA: TGCAGCGATACGGGACTTCTGTCCTACGAGCAGTACTTC.